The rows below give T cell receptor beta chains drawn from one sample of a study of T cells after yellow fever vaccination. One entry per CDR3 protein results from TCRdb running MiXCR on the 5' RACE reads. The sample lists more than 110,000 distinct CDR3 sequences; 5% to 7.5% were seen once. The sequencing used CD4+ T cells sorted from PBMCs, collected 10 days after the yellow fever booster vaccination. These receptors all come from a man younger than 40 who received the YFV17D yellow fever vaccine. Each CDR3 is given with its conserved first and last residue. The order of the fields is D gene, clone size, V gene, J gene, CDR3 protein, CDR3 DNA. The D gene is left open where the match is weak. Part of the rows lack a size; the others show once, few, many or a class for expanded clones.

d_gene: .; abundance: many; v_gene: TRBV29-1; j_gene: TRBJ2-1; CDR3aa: CSGGTNEQFF; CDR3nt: TGCAGCGGGGGTACAAATGAGCAGTTCTTC
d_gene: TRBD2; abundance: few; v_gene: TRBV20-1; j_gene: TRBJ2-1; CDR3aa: CSAPEPLAGSYDEQFF; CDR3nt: TGCAGTGCCCCCGAACCCCTAGCGGGAAGTTACGATGAGCAGTTCTTC
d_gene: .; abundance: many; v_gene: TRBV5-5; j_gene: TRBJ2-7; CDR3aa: CASSLVLGRVRYEQYF; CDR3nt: TGTGCCAGCAGCTTGGTTCTGGGTCGTGTTAGGTACGAGCAGTACTTC
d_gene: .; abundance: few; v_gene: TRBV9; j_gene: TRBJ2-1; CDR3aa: CASSGSALSYNEQFF; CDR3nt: TGTGCCAGCAGCGGGAGCGCGCTCTCCTACAATGAGCAGTTCTTC
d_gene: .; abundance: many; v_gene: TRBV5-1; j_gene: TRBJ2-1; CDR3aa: CASTLDLQYNEQFF; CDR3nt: TGCGCCAGCACCCTGGACCTACAATACAATGAGCAGTTCTTC
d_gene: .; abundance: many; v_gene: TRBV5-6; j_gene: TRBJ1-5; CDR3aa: CASSLGHRADQPQHF; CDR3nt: TGTGCCAGCAGCTTGGGGCACAGGGCGGACCAGCCCCAGCATTTT
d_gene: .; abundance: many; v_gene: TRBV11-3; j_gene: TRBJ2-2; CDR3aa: CASSSRVGGELFF; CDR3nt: TGTGCCAGCAGCTCCAGGGTTGGCGGGGAGCTGTTTTTT
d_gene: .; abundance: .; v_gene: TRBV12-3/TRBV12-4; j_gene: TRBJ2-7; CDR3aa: CASSLTGMGGEQYF; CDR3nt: TGTGCCAGCAGTTTAACCGGGATGGGGGGCGAGCAGTACTTC
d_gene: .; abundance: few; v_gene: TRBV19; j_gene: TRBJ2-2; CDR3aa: CASSLGHATGELFF; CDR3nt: TGTGCCAGTAGTCTGGGACACGCCACCGGGGAGCTGTTTTTT
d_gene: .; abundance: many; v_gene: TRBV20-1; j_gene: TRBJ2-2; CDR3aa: CSAARVTGTGELFF; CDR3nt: TGCAGTGCTGCCCGGGTTACGGGCACCGGGGAGCTGTTTTTT
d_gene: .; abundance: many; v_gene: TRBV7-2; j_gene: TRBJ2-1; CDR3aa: CASSLETGGYYNEQFF; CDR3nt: TGTGCCAGCAGCTTAGAAACAGGCGGATATTACAATGAGCAGTTCTTC
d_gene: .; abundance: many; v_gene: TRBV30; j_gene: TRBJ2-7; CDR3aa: CAWSIALPSLYEQYF; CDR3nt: TGTGCCTGGAGTATCGCCCTACCATCTCTCTACGAGCAGTACTTC
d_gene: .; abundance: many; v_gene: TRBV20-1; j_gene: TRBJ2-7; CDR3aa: CSAPANPPIYEQYF; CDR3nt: TGCAGTGCTCCCGCCAATCCCCCGATCTACGAGCAGTACTTC
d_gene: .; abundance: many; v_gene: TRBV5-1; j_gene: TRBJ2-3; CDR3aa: CASYGGPDTQYF; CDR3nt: TGCGCCAGCTACGGAGGACCCGATACGCAGTATTTT
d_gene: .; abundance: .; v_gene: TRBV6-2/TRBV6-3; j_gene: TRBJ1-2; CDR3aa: CASSLSGDYGYTF; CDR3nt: TGTGCCAGCAGCTTATCAGGGGACTATGGCTACACCTTC
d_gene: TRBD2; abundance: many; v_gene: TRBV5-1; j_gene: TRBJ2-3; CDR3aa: CASTTSGSTKADTQYF; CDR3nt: TGCGCCAGCACTACTAGCGGGAGCACCAAGGCAGATACGCAGTATTTT
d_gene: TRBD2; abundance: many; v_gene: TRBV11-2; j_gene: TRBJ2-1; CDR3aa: CASSLPRTSGIYNEQFF; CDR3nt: TGTGCCAGCAGCTTACCCCGGACTAGCGGGATCTACAATGAGCAGTTCTTC
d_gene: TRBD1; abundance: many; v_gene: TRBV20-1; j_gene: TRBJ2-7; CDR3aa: CSAEQGSYEQYF; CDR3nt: TGCAGTGCTGAACAGGGGTCCTACGAGCAGTACTTC
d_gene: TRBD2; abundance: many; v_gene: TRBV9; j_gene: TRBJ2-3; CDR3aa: CASSVEGLAGTDTQYF; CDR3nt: TGTGCCAGCAGCGTAGAGGGACTAGCGGGAACAGATACGCAGTATTTT
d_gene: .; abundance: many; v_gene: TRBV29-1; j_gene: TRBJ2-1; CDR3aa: CSVRLLDEQFF; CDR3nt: TGCAGCGTTCGCCTACTAGATGAGCAGTTCTTC
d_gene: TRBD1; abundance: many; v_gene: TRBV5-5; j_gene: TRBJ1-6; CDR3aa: CASNPGQGDSPLHF; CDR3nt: TGTGCCAGCAACCCGGGACAGGGAGATTCACCCCTCCACTTT
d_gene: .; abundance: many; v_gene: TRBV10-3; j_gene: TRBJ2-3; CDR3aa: CAISARDTQYF; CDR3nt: TGTGCCATCAGTGCGCGAGATACGCAGTATTTT
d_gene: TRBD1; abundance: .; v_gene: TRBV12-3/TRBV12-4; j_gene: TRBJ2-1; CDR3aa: CASARDRGNEQFF; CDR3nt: TGTGCCAGTGCGCGGGACAGGGGCAATGAGCAGTTCTTC
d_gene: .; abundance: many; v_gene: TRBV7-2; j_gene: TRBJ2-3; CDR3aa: CAAARGLSTDTQYF; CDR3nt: TGTGCCGCGGCACGCGGGCTCAGCACAGATACGCAGTATTTT
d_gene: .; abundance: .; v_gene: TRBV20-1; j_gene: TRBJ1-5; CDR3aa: CSVRQELYQPQHF; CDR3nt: TGCAGTGTTCGGCAGGAACTTTATCAGCCCCAGCATTTT
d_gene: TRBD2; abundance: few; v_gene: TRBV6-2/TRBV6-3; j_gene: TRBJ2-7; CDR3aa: CASSFMVGTSGIPYEQYF; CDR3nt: TGTGCCAGCAGTTTTATGGTCGGGACTAGCGGGATCCCCTACGAGCAGTACTTC
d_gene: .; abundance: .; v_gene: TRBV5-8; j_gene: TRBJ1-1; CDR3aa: CASNLPGGGDTEAFF; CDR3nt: TGTGCCAGCAATTTACCCGGGGGAGGGGACACTGAAGCTTTCTTT
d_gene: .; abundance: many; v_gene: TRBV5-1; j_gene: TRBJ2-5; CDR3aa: CASSLGTVKETQYF; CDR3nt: TGCGCCAGCAGCTTGGGTACAGTAAAAGAGACCCAGTACTTC
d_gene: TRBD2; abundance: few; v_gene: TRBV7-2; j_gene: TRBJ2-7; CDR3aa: CASSGPGTSGRAQGYEQYF; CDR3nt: TGTGCCAGCAGCGGTCCCGGGACTAGCGGGAGGGCCCAGGGTTACGAGCAGTACTTC
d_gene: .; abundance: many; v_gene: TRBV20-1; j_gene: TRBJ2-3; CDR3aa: CSTGTGDLAGPTDTQYF; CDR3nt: TGCAGCACCGGGACAGGGGACCTAGCGGGGCCAACAGATACGCAGTATTTT
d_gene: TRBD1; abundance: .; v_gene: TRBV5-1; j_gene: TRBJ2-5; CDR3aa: CASSTGQGETQYF; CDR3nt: TGCGCCAGCAGCACCGGACAGGGTGAGACCCAGTACTTC
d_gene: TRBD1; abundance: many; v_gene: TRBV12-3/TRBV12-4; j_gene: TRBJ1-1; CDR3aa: CASITGENTEAFF; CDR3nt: TGTGCCAGCATTACAGGGGAGAACACTGAAGCTTTCTTT
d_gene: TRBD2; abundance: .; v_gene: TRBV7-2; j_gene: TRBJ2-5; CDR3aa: CASSSGLAWETQYF; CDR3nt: TGTGCCAGCAGCTCAGGACTAGCTTGGGAGACCCAGTACTTC
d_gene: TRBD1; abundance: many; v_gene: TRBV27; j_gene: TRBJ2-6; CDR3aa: CASSNRQGLPGGANVLTF; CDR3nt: TGTGCCAGCAGTAACCGACAGGGGCTCCCCGGTGGGGCCAACGTCCTGACTTTC
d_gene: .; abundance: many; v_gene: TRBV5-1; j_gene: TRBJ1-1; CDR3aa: CASSLQGFEAFF; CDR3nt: TGCGCCAGCAGCCTACAGGGCTTTGAAGCTTTCTTT
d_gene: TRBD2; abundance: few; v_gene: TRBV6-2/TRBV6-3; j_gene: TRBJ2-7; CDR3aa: CASSYGRSGLAESYEQYF; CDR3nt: TGTGCCAGCAGTTACGGCCGTTCGGGACTAGCGGAGTCCTACGAGCAGTACTTC
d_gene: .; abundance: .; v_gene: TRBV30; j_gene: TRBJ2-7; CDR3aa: CAWSGGAKYEQYF; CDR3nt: TGTGCCTGGAGTGGCGGGGCCAAATACGAGCAGTACTTC
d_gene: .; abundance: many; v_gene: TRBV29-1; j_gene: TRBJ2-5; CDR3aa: CSVANYQGETQYF; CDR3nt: TGCAGCGTTGCCAACTATCAGGGAGAGACCCAGTACTTC
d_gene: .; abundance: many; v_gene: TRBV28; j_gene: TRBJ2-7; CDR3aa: CASNTSPGYEQYF; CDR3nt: TGTGCCAGCAATACATCTCCGGGTTACGAGCAGTACTTC
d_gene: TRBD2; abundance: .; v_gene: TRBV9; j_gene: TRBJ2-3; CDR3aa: CASSVVGTSGITDTQYF; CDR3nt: TGTGCCAGCAGCGTAGTAGGGACTAGCGGAATCACAGATACGCAGTATTTT
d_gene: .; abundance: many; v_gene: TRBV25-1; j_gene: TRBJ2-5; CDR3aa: CASAKETQYF; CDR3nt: TGTGCCAGCGCTAAAGAGACCCAGTACTTC
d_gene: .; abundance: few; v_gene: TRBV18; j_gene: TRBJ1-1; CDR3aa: CASSPSWGQNTEAFF; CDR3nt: TGTGCCAGCTCACCTTCATGGGGCCAGAACACTGAAGCTTTCTTT
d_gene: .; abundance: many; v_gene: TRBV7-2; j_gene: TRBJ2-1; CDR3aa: CASSLTQSSVDEQFF; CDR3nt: TGTGCCAGCAGCTTGACACAGTCCTCCGTCGATGAGCAGTTCTTC
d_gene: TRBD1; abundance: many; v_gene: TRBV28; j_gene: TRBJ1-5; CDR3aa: CASSFGTDNQPQHF; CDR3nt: TGTGCCAGCAGTTTTGGGACAGACAATCAGCCCCAGCATTTT
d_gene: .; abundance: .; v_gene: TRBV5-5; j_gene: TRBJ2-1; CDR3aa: CASSPGPVYNEQFF; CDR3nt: TGTGCCAGCAGCCCCGGGCCGGTGTACAATGAGCAGTTCTTC
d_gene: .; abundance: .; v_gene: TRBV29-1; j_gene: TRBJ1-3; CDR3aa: CSVLLLLSGNTIYF; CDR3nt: TGCAGCGTTCTCCTTCTGCTGTCTGGAAACACCATATATTTT
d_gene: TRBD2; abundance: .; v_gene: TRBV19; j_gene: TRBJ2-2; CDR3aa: CDSSMTAGGHTGELFF; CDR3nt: TGTGACAGTAGTATGACGGCGGGAGGGCACACCGGGGAGCTGTTTTTT
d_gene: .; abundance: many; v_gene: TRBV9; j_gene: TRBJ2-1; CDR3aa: CASSVSDSSYNEQFF; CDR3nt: TGTGCCAGCAGCGTTAGTGATAGCTCCTACAATGAGCAGTTCTTC
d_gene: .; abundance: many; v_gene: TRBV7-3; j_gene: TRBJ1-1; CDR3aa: CASSRQQNTEAFF; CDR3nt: TGTGCCAGCAGCCGACAGCAGAACACTGAAGCTTTCTTT
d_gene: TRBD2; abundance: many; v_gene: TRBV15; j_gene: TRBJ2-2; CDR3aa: CATSTLMGTSGRAPLFTGELFF; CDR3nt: TGTGCCACCAGCACCCTAATGGGGACTAGCGGGAGGGCCCCGTTGTTCACCGGGGAGCTGTTTTTT
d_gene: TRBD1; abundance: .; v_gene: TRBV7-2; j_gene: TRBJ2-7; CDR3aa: CASSRQWGQNYEQYF; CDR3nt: TGTGCCAGCAGCCGACAATGGGGACAGAACTACGAGCAGTACTTC
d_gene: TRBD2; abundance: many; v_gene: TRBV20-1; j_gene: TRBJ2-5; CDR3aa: CSARDRTSGRETQYF; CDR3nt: TGCAGTGCTAGAGATCGAACTAGCGGGAGAGAGACCCAGTACTTC
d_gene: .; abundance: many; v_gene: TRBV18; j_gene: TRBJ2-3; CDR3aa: CASSPFEGNTQYF; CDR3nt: TGTGCCAGCTCACCCTTTGAGGGAAATACGCAGTATTTT
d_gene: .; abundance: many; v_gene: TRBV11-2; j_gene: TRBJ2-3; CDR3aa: CASSSPVGLMQYF; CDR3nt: TGTGCCAGCAGCTCCCCGGTAGGACTCATGCAGTATTTT